The 27 T cell receptor beta chains below all came from one sample that was sequenced in a study of cytomegalovirus exposure and HLA in healthy donors. With 60 Vbeta and 13 Jbeta primers, the PCR was carried out. Produced via immunoSEQ multiplex PCR; TCRdb's table is partial and in-frame only. The sample has roughly 150,000 clones, just over 75% seen once. Sequenced: PBMCs. The origin of the receptors is a woman in her thirties or forties in good health and CMV-seronegative.

The J gene is TRBJ2-7, the V gene TRBV19; D is possibly TRBD2 (7 bases). V lost 3 bases, J lost 1 base, and 13 bases lay in between. The CDR3 sequence is 15 residues long. The germline gives CDR1 LNHDA, CDR2 SQIVND (reference sequence). CDR3 in DNA: TGTGCCAGTAGTATCACCGGGGGGCTTTCCTACGAGCAGTACTTC. Protein: CASSITGGLSYEQYF.

This clone was detected once. The V call is TRBV5-1, the J call TRBJ2-5, with D maybe TRBD2 (5 bases). The CDR3 covers 15 residues. Germline V CDR1 and CDR2: SGHRS, YFSETQ. Trimming shortened V by 2 bases and J by 2 bases, and 13 bases separated the two germline ends. The CDR3 region has the DNA TGCGCCAGCAGCTTACTAGAATCGGGGCAAGAGACCCAGTACTTC. It encodes CASSLLESGQETQYF.

The V gene is TRBV4-2, the J gene TRBJ1-2; maybe TRBD1 (5 bases). V lost 2 bases to trimming and J lost 8 bases, with 15 bases between them. The CDR3 is made up of 14 amino acids. Per the germline V gene, CDR1 is LGHNA and CDR2 is YNFKEQ. For the CDR3, the DNA is TGTGCCAGCAGCCAAACAAACCAGGGAGGCGGCTACACCTTC. It specifies CASSQTNQGGGYTF.

V usage is TRBV7-9 and J usage is TRBJ1-2, with a tentative D call TRBD1 (5 bases). V gave up 4 bases and J gave up 2 bases, with 11 bases separating them. This CDR3 has 14 residues. The germline gives CDR1 SEHNR, CDR2 FQNEAQ (reference sequence). The CDR3 spells CASSSQAINYGYTF. The CDR3 DNA is TGTGCCAGCAGCTCACAGGCTATAAACTATGGCTACACCTTC.

The chain uses TRBV18 and TRBJ1-1; a weak D match, TRBD1 (5 bases). Germline V gene data show CDR1 as KGHSH and CDR2 as LQKENI. The CDR3 runs 14 residues. The germline V and J ends were trimmed by 2 bases and 1 base, with 8 bases remaining between them. The CDR3: CASSPSQGNTEAFF. The DNA of the CDR3 is TGTGCCAGCTCACCATCCCAGGGGAACACTGAAGCTTTCTTT.

The CDR3 sequence is CASTNSDSYEQYF. In DNA, the CDR3 is TGTGCCAGCACAAATAGCGACTCCTACGAGCAGTACTTC. This sequence joins TRBV28 and TRBJ2-7; D is possibly TRBD2 (5 bases). The CDR3 runs to 13 residues. The ends were cut back, 7 bases at V and 0 bases at J, with 10 bases in the middle. CDR1 MDHEN and CDR2 SYDVKM come from the germline V gene.

This chain connects TRBV11-2 to TRBJ2-2, with TRBD2 matching 8 bases. The CDR3 sequence is 15 residues long. The junction had 6 bases not matched to a gene; V was cut back by 5 bases and J by 4 bases. CDR1 is SGHAT, CDR2 FQNNGV, per germline. The CDR3 DNA sequence: TGTGCCAGCAGCCCGAGCGGGAGAGCCACCGGGGAGCTGTTTTTT. It translates to CASSPSGRATGELFF.

The chain links TRBV5-1 to TRBJ2-1; TRBD2 aligns across 9 bases. CDR3 length: 16 residues. Germline lookup yields CDR1 SGHRS and CDR2 YFSETQ. The J segment lost 6 bases and the V segment lost 4 bases, leaving 11 bases of the junction unmatched. This CDR3 is CASSPDASGTVNEQFF. For the CDR3, the DNA is TGCGCCAGCAGCCCTGACGCTAGCGGGACGGTCAATGAGCAGTTCTTC.

This clone was seen more than once but under ten times. V and J are TRBV30 and TRBJ1-1; D is ambiguous. Trimming cost V 3 bases and J 0 bases, with 14 bases left between them. This CDR3 is built from 15 residues. From germline, CDR1 is GTSNPN and CDR2 SVGIG (reference sequence). Here the CDR3 reads CAWRSFRGLNTEAFF. In DNA form, the CDR3 reads TGTGCCTGGAGGTCGTTCCGTGGGCTGAACACTGAAGCTTTCTTT.

CDR3 DNA sequence: TGTGCCAGCAGTTACTCGAGTCAGGGCGGTACAGATACGCAGTATTTT. Its translation: CASSYSSQGGTDTQYF. The chain employs TRBV6-5 and TRBJ2-3, with D possibly TRBD1 on 5 matching bases. Per germline, CDR1 MNHEY and CDR2 SVGAGI. This CDR3 region has 16 residues. Trimming removed 0 bases at V and 3 bases at J, with 13 bases between.

The chain combines TRBV7-9 with TRBJ2-2; 9 nucleotides line up with TRBD2. Germline loops: CDR1 SEHNR, CDR2 FQNEAQ (reference sequence). Trimming took 2 bases from V and 4 from J; bases not matched to a gene: 5. This CDR3 contains 16 residues. The CDR3, as DNA: TGTGCCAGCAGCTTATCGGTAGCGGGAGCCACCGGGGAGCTGTTTTTT. Protein sequence: CASSLSVAGATGELFF.

This clone was counted only a few times. V is TRBV19 and J is TRBJ2-1; 16 nucleotides align to TRBD2. The germline gives CDR1 LNHDA, CDR2 SQIVND (reference sequence). This CDR3 contains 17 residues. Losses at the gene ends were 9 bases for V and 9 bases for J; bases not matched to a gene: 14. For the CDR3, the DNA is TGTGCCAGCCTAAGTCTCCCCGGGACTAGCGGGAGGGGTGAGCAGTTCTTC. Translated, it gives CASLSLPGTSGRGEQFF.

This clone was observed a few times. The V and J genes are TRBV7-9 and TRBJ2-5; 7 nucleotides align to TRBD1. J was trimmed by 5 bases and V by 4 bases; bases with no gene match: 10. The germline CDR1 and CDR2 sequences are SEHNR and FQNEAQ (reference sequence). CDR3 length equals 15 residues. CDR3 residues: CASSSPQGVGETQYF. CDR3 nucleotide sequence: TGTGCCAGCAGCTCCCCCCAGGGGGTAGGCGAGACCCAGTACTTC.

This chain joins TRBV5-4 and TRBJ2-7, with D perhaps matching TRBD1 (6 bases). The V gene lost 4 bases and the J gene lost 3 bases, with 17 bases spanning the gap. The CDR3 runs 15 residues. Germline V CDR1 and CDR2: SGHNT, YYREEE (reference sequence). The CDR3 region has the DNA TGTGCCAGCAGCACCAATGGACAGATGAGCTACGAGCAGTACTTC. It yields the protein CASSTNGQMSYEQYF.

The chain carries TRBV7-2 and TRBJ2-4; a weak D match, TRBD2 (5 bases). Germline V lookup: CDR1 SGHTA, CDR2 FQGNSA. The CDR3 contains 15 residues. V was cut by 2 bases and J by 4 bases, with 12 bases left in between. CDR3 amino acids: CASSLSSALKNIQYF. In nucleotides, the CDR3 is TGTGCCAGCAGCTTAAGTAGCGCACTAAAAAACATTCAGTACTTC.

V gene TRBV15 combines with J gene TRBJ1-5, with 7 bases lining up with TRBD1. CDR3 length equals 12 residues. With V trimmed by 9 bases and J by 9 bases, 8 bases remained unmatched. CDR1 is LNHNV and CDR2 is YYDKDF in the germline V gene (reference sequence). The CDR3 spells CATGQDLGPQHF. The CDR3 DNA follows: TGTGCCACTGGACAGGACCTCGGGCCCCAGCATTTT.

V usage is TRBV27 and J usage is TRBJ1-2; no clear D gene. The CDR3 has 13 amino acids. Between the trimmed V and J ends, which lost 5 bases and 0 bases, there was a span of 7 bases. CDR1 is MNHEY and CDR2 is SMNVEV in the germline V gene (reference sequence). The CDR3 nucleotides are TGTGCCAGCAGTCGTCAGGCTAACTATGGCTACACCTTC. This encodes CASSRQANYGYTF.

This clone appeared a few times. The gene calls are TRBV28 and TRBJ2-7; 9 bases are a match to TRBD1. Germline V lookup: CDR1 MDHEN, CDR2 SYDVKM. V lost 3 bases and J lost 6; bases outside the gene matches: 6. CDR3 length: 14 amino acids. CDR3 in DNA: TGTGCCAGCAGTTTCTTGGACAGGGGTGGCGAGCAGTACTTC. Translated: CASSFLDRGGEQYF.

This rearrangement joins TRBV7-6 to TRBJ2-3; D perhaps matches TRBD2 (6 bases). The CDR3 length is 15 residues. The V and J ends lost 5 bases and 2 bases respectively, with 14 bases between them. The germline V gene encodes CDR1 SGHVS and CDR2 FNYEAQ. CDR3 DNA: TGTGCCAGCAGCCTGGGCCTAGCGAACACAGATACGCAGTATTTT. Its protein is CASSLGLANTDTQYF.

The rearrangement joins TRBV6-1 to TRBJ2-2; possible D gene TRBD2, 5 bases. Trimming took off 4 bases at V and 7 bases at J, with 16 bases between the two ends. The germline V gene encodes CDR1 MNHNS and CDR2 SASEGT. This CDR3 is 15 amino acids long. CDR3 region: CASSALPGFGGELFF. CDR3 DNA: TGTGCCAGCAGTGCTCTCCCGGGGTTTGGCGGGGAGCTGTTTTTT.

This clone was recorded only once. The chain employs TRBV5-1 and TRBJ2-1; 9 bases match TRBD1. The CDR3 length is 14 residues. The V and J ends lost 0 bases and 7 bases, in that order; junction bases with no gene match: 2. The germline V gene encodes CDR1 SGHRS and CDR2 YFSETQ. CDR3 bases: TGCGCCAGCAGCTTGGAGGGACAGGGAAATGAGCAGTTCTTC. Amino acid sequence: CASSLEGQGNEQFF. The full variable domain, with the rest looked up from reference TRBV5-1 and TRBJ2-1, is KAGVTQTPRYLIKTRGQQVTLSCSPISGHRSVSWYQQTPGQGLQFLFEYFSETQRNKGNFPGRFSGRQFSNSRSEMNVSTLELGDSALYLCASSLEGQGNEQFFGPGTRLTVL.

The V gene is TRBV19, the J gene TRBJ2-2; D perhaps matches TRBD2 (6 bases). Germline V lookup: CDR1 LNHDA, CDR2 SQIVND (reference sequence). This CDR3 contains 17 residues. The germline V and J ends were trimmed by 9 bases and 2 bases, with 22 bases remaining between them. The CDR3 is CASNRRGASANTGELFF. Here the CDR3 DNA reads TGTGCCAGCAACAGACGAGGGGCTAGCGCTAACACCGGGGAGCTGTTTTTT.

This clone was detected a few times. The chain uses TRBV6-6 and TRBJ2-5; D remains ambiguous. Germline CDR1 reads MNHNY; CDR2 reads SVGAGI (reference sequence). The CDR3 covers 12 residues. Trimming cost V 5 bases and J 1 base, with 5 bases left between them. The CDR3 nucleotides are TGTGCCAGCAGTCCGGGCCAAGAGACCCAGTACTTC. The encoded protein is CASSPGQETQYF.

The chain employs TRBV4-2 and TRBJ2-1; D gene unclear. The germline V gene encodes CDR1 LGHNA and CDR2 YNFKEQ. The CDR3 loop spans 13 amino acids. V shed 0 bases and J shed 12 bases, with 12 bases lying between them. The CDR3 spells CASSQDLRQWQFF. In DNA form, the CDR3 reads TGTGCCAGCAGCCAAGATCTGAGGCAGTGGCAGTTCTTC.

This chain connects TRBV6-1 to TRBJ2-1; 8 bases line up with TRBD1. Germline CDR1 MNHNS, CDR2 SASEGT. With V trimmed by 1 base and J by 7 bases, 12 bases remained unmatched. The CDR3 has 17 amino acids. The CDR3 DNA sequence: TGTGCCAGCAGTGAAGGGCCTGGGCAGGGGGCGCATAATGAGCAGTTCTTC. Translating gives CASSEGPGQGAHNEQFF.

The V call is TRBV19, the J call TRBJ2-7; D is possibly TRBD1 (6 bases). Germline CDR1 LNHDA, CDR2 SQIVND (reference sequence). The CDR3 is 13 residues long. The ends were cut back, 4 bases at V and 2 bases at J, with 9 bases in the middle. The CDR3 loop reads CASSKGQPYEQYF. The CDR3 coding sequence is TGTGCCAGTAGTAAAGGACAGCCCTACGAGCAGTACTTC.

The chain links TRBV5-1 to TRBJ2-5; TRBD2 matches 11 bases. This CDR3 spans 16 amino acids. Germline lookup yields CDR1 SGHRS and CDR2 YFSETQ. Germline trimming cut 5 bases from V and 5 bases from J; bases unmatched to any gene: 11. DNA of the CDR3: TGCGCCAGCAGGCCGACTAGCGGGATAGCCTATGAGACCCAGTACTTC. It yields the protein CASRPTSGIAYETQYF.